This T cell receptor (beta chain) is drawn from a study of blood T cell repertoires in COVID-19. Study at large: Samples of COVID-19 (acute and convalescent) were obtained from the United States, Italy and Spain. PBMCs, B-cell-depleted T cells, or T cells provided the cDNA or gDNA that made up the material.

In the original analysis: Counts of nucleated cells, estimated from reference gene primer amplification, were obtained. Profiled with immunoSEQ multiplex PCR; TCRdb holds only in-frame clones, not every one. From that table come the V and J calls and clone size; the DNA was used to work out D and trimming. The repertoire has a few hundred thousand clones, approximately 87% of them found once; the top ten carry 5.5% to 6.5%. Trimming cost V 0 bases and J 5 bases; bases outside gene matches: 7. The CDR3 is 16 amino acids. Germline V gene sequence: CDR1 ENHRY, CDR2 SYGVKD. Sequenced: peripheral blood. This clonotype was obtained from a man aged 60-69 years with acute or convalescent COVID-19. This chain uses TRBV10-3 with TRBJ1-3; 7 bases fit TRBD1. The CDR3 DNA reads TGTGCCATCAGTGAGTCGACCGTCAGGGGGAGAAACACCATATATTTT. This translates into CAISESTVRGRNTIYF.